This TCR beta chain was sequenced in a study of graft-versus-host responses after intestinal transplantation. Across the study: Transplant recipients had multivisceral, liver-intestinal, or isolated intestinal grafts. General study results and limits: HvG clone declines early post-transplant were associated with peak circulating GvH levels. GvH clones turned up in recipient marrow; some had shown up first in ileum or blood.

The CDR3 consists of 14 residues. V lost 4 bases and J 5 bases, leaving 14 bases between the germline ends. Germline lookup yields CDR1 LNHDA and CDR2 SQIVND (reference sequence). Sequenced by immunoSEQ multiplex PCR; TCRdb stores in-frame clones only, minus some. The profile shows tens of thousands of clones, 90% to 95% of them singletons. In regard to this clone: Its antigen is undetermined.

This chain links TRBV19 with TRBJ1-1; a weak D match, TRBD1 (6 bases). Sample: unstimulated CD4+ T cells sorted from spleen or lymph node cells, taken before intestinal transplant. The receptor's source is a human donor who received an intestinal transplant. This CDR3 is CASSKTGQRTEAFF. CDR3 sequence (DNA): TGTGCCAGTAGTAAGACAGGTCAACGGACTGAAGCTTTCTTT.